This T cell receptor beta chain was observed in a study of blood T cell repertoires in COVID-19. Across the whole study: The origin of the acute and convalescent COVID-19 samples was the United States, Italy and Spain. Sample material is recorded as cDNA or gDNA derived from T cells, B-cell-depleted T cells, or PBMCs.

Germline lookup yields CDR1 SNHLY and CDR2 FYNNEI. The CDR3 contains 17 residues. J was trimmed by 2 bases and V by 7 bases; bases with no gene match: 5. As handled by the study authors: Amplification from reference gene primers served as the basis for estimated nucleated cell counts. Measured with immunoSEQ multiplex PCR; TCRdb has only the in-frame clones, and not every one. The V and J calls and clone size come from that table; D and trimming were worked out from the DNA. The sample includes 210,000 or so clones, around nine tenths of them seen just once. This clonotype was sampled from a woman younger than 30 who had recovered from COVID-19. The V call is TRBV2, the J call TRBJ2-1; TRBD2 agrees at 16 bases. Sequencing was carried out using peripheral blood. The CDR3 reads CASIPGLAGGTYNEQFF. The CDR3 bases are TGTGCCAGCATTCCGGGACTAGCGGGAGGGACCTACAATGAGCAGTTCTTC.